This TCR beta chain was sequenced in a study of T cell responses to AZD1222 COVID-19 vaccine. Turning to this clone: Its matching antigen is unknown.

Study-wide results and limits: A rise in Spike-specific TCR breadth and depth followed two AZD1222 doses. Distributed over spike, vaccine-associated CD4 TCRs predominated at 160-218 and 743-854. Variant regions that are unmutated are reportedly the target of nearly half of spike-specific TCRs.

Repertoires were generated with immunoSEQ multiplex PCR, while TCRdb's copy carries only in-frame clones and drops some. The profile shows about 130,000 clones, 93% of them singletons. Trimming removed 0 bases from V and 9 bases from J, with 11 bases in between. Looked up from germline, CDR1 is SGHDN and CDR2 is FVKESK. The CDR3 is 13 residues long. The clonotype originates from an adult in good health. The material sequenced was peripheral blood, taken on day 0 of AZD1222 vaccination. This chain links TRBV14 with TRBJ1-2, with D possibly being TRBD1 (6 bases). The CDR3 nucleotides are TGTGCCAGCAGCCAAGATCGCCAGGGGAGCTACACCTTC. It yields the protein CASSQDRQGSYTF.